Following are 8 T cell receptor beta chains from one sample sequenced in a study of blood T cells in healthy people across ages. Primers used in a second PCR of roughly 6 to 12 cycles were a sample-barcoded 5' primer and a J-beta primer mix. One entry per CDR3 protein results from TCRdb running MiXCR on the 5' RACE reads. The sample shows approximately 690,000 distinct CDR3 sequences, around three fifths of them seen only once. Sequencing was carried out using blood. These receptors all come from a man aged 60 to 69 in good health.

The genes are TRBV3-1 and TRBJ1-2; no definite D call. Germline CDR1 reads LGHDT; CDR2 reads YNNKEL (reference sequence). The CDR3 extends over 16 amino acids. V shed 4 bases and J shed 6 bases, with 21 bases lying between them. The CDR3 sequence: CASSLLGEGVSDGYTF. The DNA of the CDR3 is TGTGCCAGCAGCCTCCTTGGTGAGGGAGTATCAGATGGCTACACCTTC.

This clonotype was seen more than once but under ten times. The CDR3 coding sequence is TGTGCCAGCCAGTGGGGCGCGGTGAGCGGCTACACCTTC. Translated: CASQWGAVSGYTF. The V and J genes are TRBV6-1 and TRBJ1-2; D is possibly TRBD1 (5 bases). The CDR3 has 13 residues. The germline V gene encodes CDR1 MNHNS and CDR2 SASEGT. V lost 8 bases and J 8 bases, leaving 18 bases between the germline ends.

The V call is TRBV28, the J call TRBJ2-2; D might be TRBD1 or TRBD2, each matching 5 bases. The CDR3 totals 12 residues. The germline CDR1 and CDR2 sequences are MDHEN and SYDVKM. The CDR3 DNA reads TGTGGCTCGAGGGGGAACACCGGGGAGCTGTTTTTT. Amino acids: CGSRGNTGELFF.

Only a few counts were recorded for this clonotype. CDR3 region: CASSERQGLAFF. The CDR3 bases are TGTGCCAGCAGTGAGCGACAGGGGTTGGCTTTCTTT. The rearrangement links TRBV2 to TRBJ1-1, with TRBD1 identical over 8 bases. This CDR3 comprises 12 residues. Germline-derived CDR1 and CDR2 are SNHLY and FYNNEI. V trimming: 3 bases; J trimming: 11 bases; junction bases outside the gene matches: 5.

This clonotype has only one observation. The junction shows a germline mismatch at one end, possibly a read error. This sequence joins TRBV12-3 or TRBV12-4 and TRBJ1-2; perhaps TRBD1 as D (6 bases). The CDR3 has 15 residues. In nucleotides, the CDR3 is TGTGACAGCAGTCCATTTCCAGGGGTTTCGGGTGGCTACACCTTC. This encodes CDSSPFPGVSGGYTF.

The chain is built from TRBV10-3 and TRBJ2-7; a possible D gene is TRBD1 (6 bases). This CDR3 comprises 12 residues. Germline CDR1 reads ENHRY; CDR2 reads SYGVKD. The V and J ends lost 11 bases and 0 bases respectively, with 11 bases between them. CDR3 sequence: CAFRDTSYEQYF. CDR3 in DNA: TGTGCCTTCCGGGACACCTCCTACGAGCAGTACTTC.

This rearrangement joins TRBV15 to TRBJ2-5, with D hard to call. The CDR3 loop spans 15 amino acids. From germline, CDR1 is LNHNV and CDR2 YYDKDF (reference sequence). V was trimmed by 9 bases and J by 2 bases, leaving 19 bases between them. CDR3 sequence (DNA): TGTGCCACAAGTGGAGACGGAAGCCCTCAAGAGACCCAGTACTTC. Amino acids: CATSGDGSPQETQYF.

The genes are TRBV7-9 and TRBJ2-1, with TRBD2 matching over 8 bases. Trimming took 5 bases from V and 7 from J; bases not matched to a gene: 13. The germline CDR1 and CDR2 sequences are SEHNR and FQNEAQ (reference sequence). The CDR3 has 16 residues. The CDR3 sequence is CASSPSGRGAGNEQFF. CDR3 DNA sequence: TGTGCCAGCAGCCCCAGCGGGCGGGGGGCCGGGAATGAGCAGTTCTTC.